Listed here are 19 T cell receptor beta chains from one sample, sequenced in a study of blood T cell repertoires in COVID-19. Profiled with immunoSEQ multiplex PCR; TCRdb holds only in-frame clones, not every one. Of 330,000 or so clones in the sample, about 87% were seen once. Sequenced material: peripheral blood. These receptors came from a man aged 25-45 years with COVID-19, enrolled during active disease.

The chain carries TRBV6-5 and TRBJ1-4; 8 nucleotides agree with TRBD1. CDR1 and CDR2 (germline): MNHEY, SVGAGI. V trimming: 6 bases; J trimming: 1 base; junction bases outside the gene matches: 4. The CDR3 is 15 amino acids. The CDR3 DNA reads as TGTGCCAGCAGAAAAGACAGGGGAACTAATGAAAAACTGTTTTTT. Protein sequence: CASRKDRGTNEKLFF.

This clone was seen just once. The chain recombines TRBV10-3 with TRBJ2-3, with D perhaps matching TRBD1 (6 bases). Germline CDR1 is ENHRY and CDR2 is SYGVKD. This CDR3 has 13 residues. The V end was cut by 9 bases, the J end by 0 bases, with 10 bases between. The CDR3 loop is CAMGASSTDTQYF. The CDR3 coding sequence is TGTGCCATGGGGGCCTCTAGCACAGATACGCAGTATTTT.

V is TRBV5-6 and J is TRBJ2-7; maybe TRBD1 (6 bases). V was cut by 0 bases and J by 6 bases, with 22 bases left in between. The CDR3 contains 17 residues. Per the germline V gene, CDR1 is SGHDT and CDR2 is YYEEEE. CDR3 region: CASSLASRRDIGREQYF. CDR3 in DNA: TGTGCCAGCAGCTTGGCCAGTCGTAGGGACATTGGCCGCGAGCAGTACTTC.

The CDR3 sequence: CASSLVAGGPTDTQYF. The CDR3 nucleotides are TGTGCCAGCAGCTTGGTAGCGGGGGGACCCACAGATACGCAGTATTTT. V gene TRBV5-4 combines with J gene TRBJ2-3; 10 bases are shared with TRBD2. Per germline, CDR1 SGHNT and CDR2 YYREEE (reference sequence). The CDR3 totals 16 residues. Trimming removed 0 bases from V and 2 bases from J; junction bases left unmatched: 3.

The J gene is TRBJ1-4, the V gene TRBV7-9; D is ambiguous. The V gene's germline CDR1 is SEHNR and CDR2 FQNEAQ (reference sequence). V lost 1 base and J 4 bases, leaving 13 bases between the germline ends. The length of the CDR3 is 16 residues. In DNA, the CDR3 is TGTGCCAGCAGCTTAGAAAAGGACTTCAGTAATGAAAAACTGTTTTTT. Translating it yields CASSLEKDFSNEKLFF.

DNA for the CDR3: TGTGCCAGTACCGGGACAGCATTAACCGGGGAGCTGTTTTTT. The encoded protein is CASTGTALTGELFF. V gene TRBV19 combines with J gene TRBJ2-2; 7 bases are shared with TRBD1. V trimming: 7 bases; J trimming: 5 bases; junction bases outside the gene matches: 7. The CDR3 has 14 residues. Germline CDR1 is LNHDA and CDR2 is SQIVND (reference sequence). The whole variable domain, filled in from reference TRBV19 and TRBJ2-2, reads DGGITQSPKYLFRKEGQNVTLSCEQNLNHDAMYWYRQDPGQGLRLIYYSQIVNDFQKGDIAEGYSVSREKKESFPLTVTSAQKNPTAFYLCASTGTALTGELFFGEGSRLTVL.

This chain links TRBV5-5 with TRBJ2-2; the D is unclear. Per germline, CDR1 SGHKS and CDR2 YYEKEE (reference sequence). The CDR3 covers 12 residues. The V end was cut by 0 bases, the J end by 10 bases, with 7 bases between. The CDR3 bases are TGTGCCAGCAGCTTGGCTGCAGAGGAGCTGTTTTTT. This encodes CASSLAAEELFF. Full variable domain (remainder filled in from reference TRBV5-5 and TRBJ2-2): DAGVTQSPTHLIKTRGQQVTLRCSPISGHKSVSWYQQVLGQGPQFIFQYYEKEERGRGNFPDRFSARQFPNYSSELNVNALLLGDSALYLCASSLAAEELFFGEGSRLTVL.

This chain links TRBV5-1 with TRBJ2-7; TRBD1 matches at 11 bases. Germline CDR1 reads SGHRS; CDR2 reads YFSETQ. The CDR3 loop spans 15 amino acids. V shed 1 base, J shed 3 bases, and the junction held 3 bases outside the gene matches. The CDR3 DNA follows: TGCGCCAGCAGCTTGCGGACAGGGGGCGGCTACGAGCAGTACTTC. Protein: CASSLRTGGGYEQYF.

CDR3 nucleotide sequence: TGTGCCAGCAGCCCAAGGGACAGGGGGCGCGGGACCCAGTACTTC. This encodes CASSPRDRGRGTQYF. V is TRBV7-3 and J is TRBJ2-5; 12 nucleotides match TRBD1. With V trimmed by 5 bases and J by 7 bases, 8 bases remained unmatched. Looked up from germline, CDR1 is SGHTA and CDR2 is FQGTGA. CDR3 length: 15 residues.

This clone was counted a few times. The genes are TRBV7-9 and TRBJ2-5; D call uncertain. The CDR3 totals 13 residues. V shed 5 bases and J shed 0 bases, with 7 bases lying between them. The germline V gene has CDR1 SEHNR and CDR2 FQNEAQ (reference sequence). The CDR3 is CASSLSYQETQYF. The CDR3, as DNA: TGTGCCAGCAGCCTCTCTTACCAAGAGACCCAGTACTTC. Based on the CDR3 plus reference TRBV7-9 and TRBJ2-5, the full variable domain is DTGVSQNPRHKITKRGQNVTFRCDPISEHNRLYWYRQTLGQGPEFLTYFQNEAQLEKSRLLSDRFSAERPKGSFSTLEIQRTEQGDSAMYLCASSLSYQETQYFGPGTRLLVL.

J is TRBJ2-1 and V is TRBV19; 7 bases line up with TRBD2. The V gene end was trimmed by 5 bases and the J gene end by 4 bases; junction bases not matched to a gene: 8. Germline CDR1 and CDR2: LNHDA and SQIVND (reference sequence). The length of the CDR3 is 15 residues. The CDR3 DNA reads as TGTGCCAGTAGTTTGGGCCTAGCGGAGTACAATGAGCAGTTCTTC. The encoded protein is CASSLGLAEYNEQFF.

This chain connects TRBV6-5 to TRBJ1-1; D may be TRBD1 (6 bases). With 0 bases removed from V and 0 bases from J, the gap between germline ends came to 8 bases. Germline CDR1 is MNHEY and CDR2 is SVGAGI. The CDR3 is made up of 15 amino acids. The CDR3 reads CASSYSAGVNTEAFF. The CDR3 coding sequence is TGTGCCAGCAGTTACTCGGCAGGGGTGAACACTGAAGCTTTCTTT.

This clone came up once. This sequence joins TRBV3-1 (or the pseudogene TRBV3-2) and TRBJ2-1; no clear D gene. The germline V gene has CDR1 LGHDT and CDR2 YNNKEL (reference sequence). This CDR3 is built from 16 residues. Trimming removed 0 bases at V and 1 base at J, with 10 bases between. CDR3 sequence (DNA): TGTGCCAGCAGCCAAGACGGAGTACTATCCTACAATGAGCAGTTCTTC. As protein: CASSQDGVLSYNEQFF.

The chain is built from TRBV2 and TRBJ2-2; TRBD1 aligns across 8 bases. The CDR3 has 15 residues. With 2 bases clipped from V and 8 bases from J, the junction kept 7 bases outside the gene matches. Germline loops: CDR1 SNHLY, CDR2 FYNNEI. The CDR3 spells CASSESGQGSGELFF. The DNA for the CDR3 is TGTGCCAGCAGTGAATCCGGACAGGGATCGGGGGAGCTGTTTTTT.

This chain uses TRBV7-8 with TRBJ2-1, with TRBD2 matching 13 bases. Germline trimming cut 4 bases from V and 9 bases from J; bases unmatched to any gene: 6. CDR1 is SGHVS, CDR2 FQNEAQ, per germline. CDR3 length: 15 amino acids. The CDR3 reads CASSSGLAGRGEQFF. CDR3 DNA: TGTGCCAGCAGCTCGGGACTAGCGGGAAGGGGTGAGCAGTTCTTC.

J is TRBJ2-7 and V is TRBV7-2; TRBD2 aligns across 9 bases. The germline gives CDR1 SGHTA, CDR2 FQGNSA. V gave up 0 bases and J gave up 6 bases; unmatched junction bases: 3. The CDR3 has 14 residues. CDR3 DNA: TGTGCCAGCAGCTTAGCGGGACTAGCCGCCGAGCAGTACTTC. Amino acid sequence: CASSLAGLAAEQYF. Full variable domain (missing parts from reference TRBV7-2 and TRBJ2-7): GAGVSQSPSNKVTEKGKDVELRCDPISGHTALYWYRQSLGQGLEFLIYFQGNSAPDKSGLPSDRFSAERTGGSVSTLTIQRTQQEDSAVYLCASSLAGLAAEQYFGPGTRLTVT.

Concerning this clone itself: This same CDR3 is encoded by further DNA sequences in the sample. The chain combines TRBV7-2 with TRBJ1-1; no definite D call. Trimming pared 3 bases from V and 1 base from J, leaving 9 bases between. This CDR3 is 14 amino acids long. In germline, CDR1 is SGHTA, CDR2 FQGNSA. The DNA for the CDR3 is TGTGCCAGCAGCTTCTCGCGGGCGAACACTGAAGCTTTCTTT. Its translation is CASSFSRANTEAFF.

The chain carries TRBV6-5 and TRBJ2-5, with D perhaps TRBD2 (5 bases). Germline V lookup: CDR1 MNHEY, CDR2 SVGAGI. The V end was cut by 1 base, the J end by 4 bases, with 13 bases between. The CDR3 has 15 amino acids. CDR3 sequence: CASSYFPSGGETQYF. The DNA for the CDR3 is TGTGCCAGCAGTTACTTCCCGAGCGGAGGAGAGACCCAGTACTTC.

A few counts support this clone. The CDR3 DNA sequence: TGTGCCAGCAGCTCCGCCGGGACAGGATCAGCCGAGCAGTACTTC. Its protein is CASSSAGTGSAEQYF. The chain couples TRBV11-3 to TRBJ2-7, with 8 bases lining up with TRBD1. This CDR3 has 15 residues. The germline V gene has CDR1 SGHNT and CDR2 YENEEA. The junction had 11 bases not matched to a gene; V was cut back by 4 bases and J by 6 bases. Full variable domain (rest looked up from reference TRBV11-3 and TRBJ2-7): EAGVVQSPRYKIIEKKQPVAFWCNPISGHNTLYWYLQNLGQGPELLIRYENEEAVDDSQLPKDRFSAERLKGVDSTLKIQPAELGDSAVYLCASSSAGTGSAEQYFGPGTRLTVT.